This T cell receptor (beta chain) was captured by sequencing in a study of blood T cell repertoires in COVID-19. Recruits, aged about 18 to 100 years, lived in under 25 US areas. Each recovered donor of Cohort 3 presented with two negative PCRs, clearance, or symptom resolution. Per germline, CDR1 KGHSH and CDR2 LQKENI. There are 19 residues in the CDR3. Unmatched junction bases numbered 19, after V lost 3 bases and J lost 6 bases. The repertoire was sequenced with immunoSEQ multiplex PCR; TCRdb's copy has only in-frame clones and lacks some. The sample includes some 200,000 clones, about nine tenths of them seen just once.

The V call is TRBV18, the J call TRBJ2-3, with 9 positions matching TRBD1. This TCR was recovered from a woman aged 30 to 39 who had recovered from COVID-19. The sample comprised PBMCs or T cells enriched from blood (not recorded which). The CDR3 loop is CASSPSIGTGRGNGDTQYF. In nucleotides, the CDR3 is TGTGCCAGCTCACCGTCCATCGGGACAGGGAGGGGAAACGGCGATACGCAGTATTTT.